These T cell receptor beta chains were read from a single sample in a study of T cell responses to AZD1222 COVID-19 vaccine. Method: immunoSEQ multiplex PCR; TCRdb's copy keeps in-frame clones and lacks some. The sample records 150,000 to 200,000 clones, around 90% being singletons. Source: peripheral blood, taken on day 0 of AZD1222 vaccination. These receptors all come from an adult in good health. Both conserved end residues are part of each CDR3. D genes are given only for firm matches. Size is stated for part of the rows, as once, few or many counts, or as a class when the clone is expanded.

j_gene: TRBJ1-2
abundance: -
v_gene: TRBV6-5
d_gene: -
CDR3nt: TGTGCCAGCAGTTACTCGGGGGGGTATGGCTACACCTTC
CDR3aa: CASSYSGGYGYTF

j_gene: TRBJ2-2
abundance: few
v_gene: TRBV15
d_gene: -
CDR3nt: TGTGCCACCAGCAGAGTTCAGGGCCAGGCGAACACCGGGGAGCTGTTTTTT
CDR3aa: CATSRVQGQANTGELFF

j_gene: TRBJ1-6
abundance: -
v_gene: TRBV5-6
d_gene: -
CDR3nt: TGTGCCAGCAGCGACCGCCACAGTGGAAGCCTAAATTCACCCCTCCACTTT
CDR3aa: CASSDRHSGSLNSPLHF

j_gene: TRBJ2-7
abundance: -
v_gene: TRBV6-6
d_gene: TRBD1
CDR3nt: TGTGCCAGCAGTGGCGGCAACAGGGGTGCTAGCGAGCAGTACTTC
CDR3aa: CASSGGNRGASEQYF

j_gene: TRBJ1-4
abundance: -
v_gene: TRBV18
d_gene: -
CDR3nt: TGTGCCAGCTCACCCTCACCGACAGAGGGTAATGAAAAACTGTTTTTT
CDR3aa: CASSPSPTEGNEKLFF

j_gene: TRBJ2-5
abundance: -
v_gene: TRBV27
d_gene: -
CDR3nt: TGTGCCAGCAGTTTAAGGTGGCAAGAGACCCAGTACTTC
CDR3aa: CASSLRWQETQYF

j_gene: TRBJ1-6
abundance: -
v_gene: TRBV3-1/TRBV3-2
d_gene: -
CDR3nt: TGTGCCAGCAGCCAACTTGACAGGAGACCCTATAATTCACCCCTCCACTTT
CDR3aa: CASSQLDRRPYNSPLHF

j_gene: TRBJ1-4
abundance: -
v_gene: TRBV27
d_gene: -
CDR3nt: TGTGCCAGCAGTTTAATAACGGGGGTGGGAGAAGAAAAACTGTTTTTT
CDR3aa: CASSLITGVGEEKLFF

j_gene: TRBJ2-7
abundance: once
v_gene: TRBV5-1
d_gene: TRBD2
CDR3nt: TGCGCCAGCAGCTTGGTGCTAGCGGGAGAAGGCGAGCAGTACTTC
CDR3aa: CASSLVLAGEGEQYF

j_gene: TRBJ1-4
abundance: -
v_gene: TRBV7-9
d_gene: -
CDR3nt: TGTGCCAGCAGCTTAGTAGGGGCTGATCCAACTAATGAAAAACTGTTTTTT
CDR3aa: CASSLVGADPTNEKLFF

j_gene: TRBJ1-1
abundance: -
v_gene: TRBV2
d_gene: -
CDR3nt: TGTGCCAGCACTCGGGCCCTGATGAACACTGAAGCTTTCTTT
CDR3aa: CASTRALMNTEAFF

j_gene: TRBJ1-2
abundance: -
v_gene: TRBV7-3
d_gene: TRBD1
CDR3nt: TGTGCCAGCAGCCGGGACAGGGGACATGGCTACACCTTC
CDR3aa: CASSRDRGHGYTF

j_gene: TRBJ1-4
abundance: few
v_gene: TRBV2
d_gene: -
CDR3nt: TGTGCCAGCAGCGAGACTGACGGAAATGAAAAACTGTTTTTT
CDR3aa: CASSETDGNEKLFF

j_gene: TRBJ2-5
abundance: -
v_gene: TRBV14
d_gene: -
CDR3nt: TGTGCCAGCAGCCGACGACAGGCCGCACTCCAAGAGACCCAGTACTTC
CDR3aa: CASSRRQAALQETQYF

j_gene: TRBJ1-2
abundance: -
v_gene: TRBV7-2
d_gene: -
CDR3nt: TGTGCCAGCAGCTCCATGACAGCCTATGGCTACACCTTC
CDR3aa: CASSSMTAYGYTF

j_gene: TRBJ1-5
abundance: -
v_gene: TRBV19
d_gene: -
CDR3nt: TGTGCCAGTACAGCCTCGCGAGGTCAGCCCCAGCATTTT
CDR3aa: CASTASRGQPQHF

j_gene: TRBJ2-3
abundance: -
v_gene: TRBV5-1
d_gene: TRBD2
CDR3nt: TGCGCCAGCAGCAGGCGGTCTAGCGGGACGGGGGGAGATACGCAGTATTTT
CDR3aa: CASSRRSSGTGGDTQYF

j_gene: TRBJ1-2
abundance: -
v_gene: TRBV6-6
d_gene: -
CDR3nt: TGTGCCAGCAGCCCCAGCGGCGCTTATGGCTACACCTTC
CDR3aa: CASSPSGAYGYTF

j_gene: TRBJ2-7
abundance: -
v_gene: TRBV7-2
d_gene: TRBD2
CDR3nt: TGTGCCAGCAGCTTAGCACCGGGACTACAGTACGAGCAGTACTTC
CDR3aa: CASSLAPGLQYEQYF

j_gene: TRBJ2-1
abundance: -
v_gene: TRBV2
d_gene: -
CDR3nt: TGTGCCAGCAGTGAACTTCGGATGAGCTCCTACAATGAGCAGTTCTTC
CDR3aa: CASSELRMSSYNEQFF

j_gene: TRBJ2-2
abundance: once
v_gene: TRBV7-2
d_gene: TRBD1
CDR3nt: TGTGCCAGCAGCCTACGCGGGACAGGGGGCACCGGGGAGCTGTTTTTT
CDR3aa: CASSLRGTGGTGELFF

j_gene: TRBJ2-1
abundance: -
v_gene: TRBV30
d_gene: -
CDR3nt: TGTGCCTGGAGTCGTGGCGATGAGCAGTTCTTC
CDR3aa: CAWSRGDEQFF

j_gene: TRBJ2-3
abundance: -
v_gene: TRBV30
d_gene: -
CDR3nt: TGTGCCTGGAGTGTAGGCCTTAGCACAGATACGCAGTATTTT
CDR3aa: CAWSVGLSTDTQYF

j_gene: TRBJ2-7
abundance: -
v_gene: TRBV5-1
d_gene: -
CDR3nt: TGCGCCAGCAGCTTGGTTCCGGGGTCCTATTACGAGCAGTACTTC
CDR3aa: CASSLVPGSYYEQYF

j_gene: TRBJ2-3
abundance: -
v_gene: TRBV28
d_gene: -
CDR3nt: TGTGCCAGCGCCAGGGGAGCGGGATTCACAGATACGCAGTATTTT
CDR3aa: CASARGAGFTDTQYF

j_gene: TRBJ2-7
abundance: -
v_gene: TRBV15
d_gene: -
CDR3nt: TGTGCCACCAGCACACAGCTACTACGGGAGCAGTACTTC
CDR3aa: CATSTQLLREQYF

j_gene: TRBJ2-2
abundance: -
v_gene: TRBV4-2
d_gene: -
CDR3nt: TGTGCCAGCAGCTTGACCCCGAACACCGGGGAGCTGTTTTTT
CDR3aa: CASSLTPNTGELFF

j_gene: TRBJ1-2
abundance: -
v_gene: TRBV10-3
d_gene: -
CDR3nt: TGTGCCATCAGTGAGTCGCCAGGGAACTATGGCTACACCTTC
CDR3aa: CAISESPGNYGYTF

j_gene: TRBJ2-6
abundance: -
v_gene: TRBV20-1
d_gene: -
CDR3nt: TGCAGTGCTAGTGTCCACGGGACGTCTGGGGCCAACGTCCTGACTTTC
CDR3aa: CSASVHGTSGANVLTF

j_gene: TRBJ2-2
abundance: -
v_gene: TRBV30
d_gene: -
CDR3nt: TGTGCCTGGGACACGGGAGTCCCGGGCGGGGAGCTGTTTTTT
CDR3aa: CAWDTGVPGGELFF

j_gene: TRBJ2-5
abundance: once
v_gene: TRBV5-6
d_gene: TRBD2
CDR3nt: TGTGCCAGCAGCTGGACTAGCGGGAGAGAGGGGGAGACCCAGTACTTC
CDR3aa: CASSWTSGREGETQYF

j_gene: TRBJ1-5
abundance: -
v_gene: TRBV18
d_gene: -
CDR3nt: TGTGCCAGCTCACCAAAGGATAGCAATCAGCCCCAGCATTTT
CDR3aa: CASSPKDSNQPQHF

j_gene: TRBJ2-2
abundance: few
v_gene: TRBV6-5
d_gene: -
CDR3nt: TGTGCCAGCAGTATACACGACACCGGGGAGCTGTTTTTT
CDR3aa: CASSIHDTGELFF

j_gene: TRBJ2-7
abundance: -
v_gene: TRBV5-4
d_gene: -
CDR3nt: TGTGCCAGCAGCCTAGGGGCGGCCTACGAGCAGTACTTC
CDR3aa: CASSLGAAYEQYF

j_gene: TRBJ1-5
abundance: -
v_gene: TRBV2
d_gene: -
CDR3nt: TGTGCCAGCAGTGGGCAATATAGCAATCAGCCCCAGCATTTT
CDR3aa: CASSGQYSNQPQHF

j_gene: TRBJ2-7
abundance: -
v_gene: TRBV18
d_gene: -
CDR3nt: TGTGCCAGCTCGCCCTCCCTTGGCCCCTCCTACGAGCAGTACTTC
CDR3aa: CASSPSLGPSYEQYF

j_gene: TRBJ1-6
abundance: -
v_gene: TRBV3-1/TRBV3-2
d_gene: TRBD1
CDR3nt: TGTGCCAGCAGCCAAACCGGACAGGGGGCTAATTCACCCCTCCACTTT
CDR3aa: CASSQTGQGANSPLHF

j_gene: TRBJ2-1
abundance: -
v_gene: TRBV5-1
d_gene: -
CDR3nt: TGCGCCAGCAGCTTGGTTTCGGACAGCAGCCGTAGTAACAATGAGCAGTTCTTC
CDR3aa: CASSLVSDSSRSNNEQFF

j_gene: TRBJ1-5
abundance: -
v_gene: TRBV9
d_gene: -
CDR3nt: TGTGCCAGCAGCGTAGAGGGGAACAGCAATCAGCCCCAGCATTTT
CDR3aa: CASSVEGNSNQPQHF

j_gene: TRBJ2-7
abundance: -
v_gene: TRBV3-1/TRBV3-2
d_gene: TRBD1
CDR3nt: TGTGCCAGCAGCCAATGGGACAGGGCCTACGAGCAGTACTTC
CDR3aa: CASSQWDRAYEQYF

j_gene: TRBJ2-1
abundance: -
v_gene: TRBV7-2
d_gene: TRBD2
CDR3nt: TGTGCCAGCAGCTTAGACCTAGCGGGAGGGAATGAGCAGTTCTTC
CDR3aa: CASSLDLAGGNEQFF

j_gene: TRBJ2-7
abundance: -
v_gene: TRBV6-1
d_gene: TRBD2
CDR3nt: TGTGCCAGCAGTGAACCCTCTAGCCTAGCGGGAGGATGGACCTACGAGCAGTACTTC
CDR3aa: CASSEPSSLAGGWTYEQYF

j_gene: TRBJ2-5
abundance: -
v_gene: TRBV18
d_gene: TRBD2
CDR3nt: TGTGCCAGCTCACCACCGATTAGCGGGAAGGTAGAGACCCAGTACTTC
CDR3aa: CASSPPISGKVETQYF

j_gene: TRBJ1-2
abundance: -
v_gene: TRBV7-9
d_gene: TRBD1
CDR3nt: TGTGCCAGCAGCTCCATGAAACAGGGGTCTGGCCGCTATGGCTACACCTTC
CDR3aa: CASSSMKQGSGRYGYTF

j_gene: TRBJ2-1
abundance: -
v_gene: TRBV5-5
d_gene: -
CDR3nt: TGTGCCAGCAAGCGGCCTGGGGCCTACAATGAGCAGTTCTTC
CDR3aa: CASKRPGAYNEQFF

j_gene: TRBJ2-1
abundance: -
v_gene: TRBV19
d_gene: -
CDR3nt: TGTGCCACCAGAACCTACAATGAGCAGTTCTTC
CDR3aa: CATRTYNEQFF

j_gene: TRBJ2-1
abundance: -
v_gene: TRBV30
d_gene: -
CDR3nt: TGTGCCTGGAGTAGGGAGTCGGGGAATGAGCAGTTCTTC
CDR3aa: CAWSRESGNEQFF

j_gene: TRBJ2-3
abundance: -
v_gene: TRBV27
d_gene: -
CDR3nt: TGTGCCAGCACTAACTGGGGGTCCACAGATACGCAGTATTTT
CDR3aa: CASTNWGSTDTQYF

j_gene: TRBJ2-1
abundance: -
v_gene: TRBV5-3
d_gene: TRBD1
CDR3nt: TGTGCCAGAAGCCTTGCTCCGGGACAGGGTGGGAATGAGCAGTTCTTC
CDR3aa: CARSLAPGQGGNEQFF

j_gene: TRBJ2-7
abundance: -
v_gene: TRBV19
d_gene: TRBD2
CDR3nt: TGTGCCAGTAGCGCGGGGGTTTACGAGCAGTACTTC
CDR3aa: CASSAGVYEQYF

j_gene: TRBJ1-3
abundance: -
v_gene: TRBV12-5
d_gene: TRBD1
CDR3nt: TGTGCTAGTGGTCTCGGGACAGGGGCTGGAAACACCATATATTTT
CDR3aa: CASGLGTGAGNTIYF

j_gene: TRBJ2-3
abundance: -
v_gene: TRBV5-4
d_gene: -
CDR3nt: TGTGCCAGCGGTTGGGGCAGGGCCCGCGCAGATACGCAGTATTTT
CDR3aa: CASGWGRARADTQYF

j_gene: TRBJ2-3
abundance: -
v_gene: TRBV11-3
d_gene: -
CDR3nt: TGTGCCAGCAGCTTAGATTTGCGGGATACGCAGTATTTT
CDR3aa: CASSLDLRDTQYF